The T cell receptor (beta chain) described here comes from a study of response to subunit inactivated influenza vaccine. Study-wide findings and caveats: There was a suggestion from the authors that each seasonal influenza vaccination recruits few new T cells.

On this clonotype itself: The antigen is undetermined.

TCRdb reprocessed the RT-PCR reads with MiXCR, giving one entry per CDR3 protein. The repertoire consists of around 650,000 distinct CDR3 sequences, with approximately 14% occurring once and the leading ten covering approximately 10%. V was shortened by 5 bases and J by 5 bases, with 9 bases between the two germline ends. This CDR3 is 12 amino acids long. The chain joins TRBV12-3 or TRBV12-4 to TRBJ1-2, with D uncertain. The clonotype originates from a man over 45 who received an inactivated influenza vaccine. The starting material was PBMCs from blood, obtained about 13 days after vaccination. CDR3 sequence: CASSLTPYGYTF. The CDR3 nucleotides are TGTGCCAGCAGTCTGACTCCATATGGCTACACCTTC.